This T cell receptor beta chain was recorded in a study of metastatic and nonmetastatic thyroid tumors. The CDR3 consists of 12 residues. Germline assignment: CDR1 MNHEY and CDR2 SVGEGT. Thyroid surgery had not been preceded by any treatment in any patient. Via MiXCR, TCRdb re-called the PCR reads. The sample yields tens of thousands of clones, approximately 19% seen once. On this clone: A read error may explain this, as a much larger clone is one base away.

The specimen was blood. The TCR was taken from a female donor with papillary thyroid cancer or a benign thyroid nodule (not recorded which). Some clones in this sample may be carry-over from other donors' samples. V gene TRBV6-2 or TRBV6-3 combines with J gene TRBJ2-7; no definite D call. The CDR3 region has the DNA TGTGCCAGCAGTTACGGGCTGGCTACTCAGTGCTTC. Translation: CASSYGLATQCF.